These 6 T cell receptor beta chains were sequenced from one sample in a study of blood T cell repertoires in COVID-19. The protocol was immunoSEQ multiplex PCR, while the TCRdb copy is restricted to in-frame clones and leaves out a portion. The sample has approximately 300,000 clones; around four fifths are singletons. Sequences were obtained from peripheral blood. Receptors were obtained from a woman in her forties or fifties with active or convalescent COVID-19.

This clone was seen a handful of times. The genes are TRBV18 and TRBJ1-1, with 8 bases that match TRBD1. V dropped 3 bases and J dropped 6; count of bases not matched to a gene: 3. The CDR3 covers 13 residues. Per germline, CDR1 KGHSH and CDR2 LQKENI. The CDR3 region is CASSPDRVAEAFF. CDR3 DNA sequence: TGTGCCAGCTCACCGGACAGGGTGGCTGAAGCTTTCTTT. Filled out from reference TRBV18 and TRBJ1-1, the complete variable domain reads NAGVMQNPRHLVRRRGQEARLRCSPMKGHSHVYWYRQLPEEGLKFMVYLQKENIIDESGMPKERFSAEFPKEGPSILRIQQVVRGDSAAYFCASSPDRVAEAFFGQGTRLTVV.

The rearrangement joins TRBV10-2 to TRBJ2-6, with D perhaps TRBD1 (5 bases). The CDR3 totals 19 residues. Germline V lookup: CDR1 WSHSY, CDR2 SAAADI. Deletions cut 0 bases from V and 1 base from J, with 16 bases between. The CDR3 loop is CASSESVLQGSSGANVLTF. Written as DNA, the CDR3 is TGCGCCAGCAGTGAGTCGGTTCTCCAGGGAAGTTCTGGGGCCAACGTCCTGACTTTC.

This clone was observed a few times. The rearrangement uses TRBV27 and TRBJ2-7; 8 bases fit TRBD1. Germline V lookup: CDR1 MNHEY, CDR2 SMNVEV (reference sequence). Trimming removed 4 bases from V and 4 bases from J; junction bases left unmatched: 3. CDR3 length: 13 amino acids. This CDR3 is CASSYGTGYEQYF. The CDR3 coding sequence is TGTGCCAGCAGTTACGGGACAGGTTACGAGCAGTACTTC.

The rearrangement uses TRBV10-2 and TRBJ2-1; the D gene is possibly TRBD2 (5 bases). This CDR3 spans 12 amino acids. The germline V gene encodes CDR1 WSHSY and CDR2 SAAADI. Trimming shortened V by 10 bases and J by 4 bases, and 11 bases separated the two germline ends. CDR3 in amino acids: CATSSGYNEQFF. As DNA, the CDR3 is TGCGCCACCTCGTCGGGGTACAATGAGCAGTTCTTC.

J is TRBJ2-2 and V is TRBV5-6; 7 nucleotides agree with TRBD2. V was pared by 4 bases and J by 0 bases, with 3 bases of the junction left unmatched. From germline, CDR1 is SGHDT and CDR2 YYEEEE. This CDR3 is built from 15 residues. CDR3 coding DNA: TGTGCCAGCAGCCGGGGACTAACGAACACCGGGGAGCTGTTTTTT. Translating it yields CASSRGLTNTGELFF.

V is TRBV10-3 and J is TRBJ1-5, with 10 positions matching TRBD1. CDR1 and CDR2 from the germline V gene are ENHRY and SYGVKD. The CDR3 consists of 14 residues. V gave up 5 bases and J gave up 6 bases; unmatched junction bases: 4. CDR3 nucleotides: TGTGCCATCAGTTTGGACAGGGGGGGTCAGCCCCAGCATTTT. Amino acid sequence: CAISLDRGGQPQHF.